This T cell receptor beta chain stems from a study of blood T cell repertoires in COVID-19. Study-wide context: In each case, the material was cDNA or gDNA derived from T cells, B-cell-depleted T cells, or PBMCs.

Only in-frame clones appear in the TCRdb table, and some are missing; sequencing was by immunoSEQ multiplex PCR. The table has 30,000 to 40,000 clones, about 88% seen once. This CDR3 contains 16 residues. Germline loops: CDR1 LNHDA, CDR2 SQIVND (reference sequence). Trimming at V came to 4 bases and at J to 1 base, leaving 6 bases not matched to a gene. The TCR was taken from a human donor in a cohort sampled during active COVID-19. The sample was peripheral blood. The V call is TRBV19, the J call TRBJ2-1; 8 bases are shared with TRBD1. As DNA, the CDR3 is TGTGCCAGTAGTACCACCACAGGGGGTTCCTACAATGAGCAGTTCTTC. This sequence encodes CASSTTTGGSYNEQFF.